The TCR beta chain described here comes from a study of blood T cell repertoires in COVID-19. The overall study: Nucleic acid was either cDNA or gDNA, and it came from T cells, B-cell-depleted T cells, or PBMCs.

V was cut by 7 bases and J by 0 bases, with 18 bases left in between. Per the germline V gene, CDR1 is MNHNY and CDR2 is SVGAGI (reference sequence). This CDR3 contains 16 residues. This clone has just a few counts. Methods used by the authors: Researchers report that nucleated cell counts were estimated from reference gene primer amplification. TCRdb keeps only in-frame clones here, not all; method: immunoSEQ multiplex PCR. D and trimming were read from the DNA, whereas the V and J calls and clone size are those reported in that table. This sample has roughly 97,000 clones, with 70% to 85% found just once.

The TCR was taken from a man in his 70s with acute or convalescent COVID-19. V gene TRBV6-6 combines with J gene TRBJ1-1, with no clear D. Material: peripheral blood. The CDR3 region is CASNQVVSVMNTEAFF. CDR3 coding DNA: TGTGCCAGCAATCAGGTAGTCAGTGTGATGAACACTGAAGCTTTCTTT.